This T cell receptor beta chain emerged from a study of blood T cell repertoires in COVID-19. The method was immunoSEQ multiplex PCR; TCRdb's version includes in-frame clones alone and lacks a portion of them. The sample holds around 110,000 clones, 70% to 90% seen once. The CDR3 totals 15 residues. V was cut by 1 base and J by 2 bases, with 11 bases left in between. CDR1 is LGHDT, CDR2 YNNKEL, per germline (reference sequence). This chain links TRBV3-1 (or the pseudogene TRBV3-2) with TRBJ1-2; D is unclear. This TCR was sampled from a man younger than 40 with acute or convalescent COVID-19. Sample: peripheral blood. The CDR3, as DNA: TGTGCCAGCAGCCAAGGGACGGGAGAGAACTATGGCTACACCTTC. Residues: CASSQGTGENYGYTF.